This TCR beta chain was sequenced during a study of CD8 T cells in ankylosing spondylitis. Study conclusions and caveats: Clones linked with disease were CD8+ and fairly uncommon in the peripheral blood. Within ankylosing spondylitis blood, a TCR beta motif made up of roughly eight highly homologous variants appeared to be characteristic. Earlier studies detected some motif variants in reactive arthritis synovial fluid and blood. Researchers reportedly found disease-linked clones significantly enriched in matched ankylosing spondylitis synovial fluid.

The ends lost 1 base at V and 6 bases at J; junction bases unmatched: 9. From germline, CDR1 is LGHDT and CDR2 YNNKEL (reference sequence). The CDR3 is 18 amino acids. Turning to this clonotype: Its antigen is unknown.

TCRdb itself ran the 5' RACE reads through MiXCR, one entry per CDR3 protein. The data contain a few hundred thousand distinct CDR3 sequences, approximately 12% of them singletons. The specimen was blood, either unsorted or a sorted T cell fraction (not recorded which). The sequence was collected from a male donor with ankylosing spondylitis. The chain is built from TRBV3-1 and TRBJ2-2, with 12 positions matching TRBD2. DNA for the CDR3: TGTGCCAGCAGCCAAGTTACTAGCGGGAGGAAGGGGGCCGGGGAGCTGTTTTTT. Amino acids: CASSQVTSGRKGAGELFF.